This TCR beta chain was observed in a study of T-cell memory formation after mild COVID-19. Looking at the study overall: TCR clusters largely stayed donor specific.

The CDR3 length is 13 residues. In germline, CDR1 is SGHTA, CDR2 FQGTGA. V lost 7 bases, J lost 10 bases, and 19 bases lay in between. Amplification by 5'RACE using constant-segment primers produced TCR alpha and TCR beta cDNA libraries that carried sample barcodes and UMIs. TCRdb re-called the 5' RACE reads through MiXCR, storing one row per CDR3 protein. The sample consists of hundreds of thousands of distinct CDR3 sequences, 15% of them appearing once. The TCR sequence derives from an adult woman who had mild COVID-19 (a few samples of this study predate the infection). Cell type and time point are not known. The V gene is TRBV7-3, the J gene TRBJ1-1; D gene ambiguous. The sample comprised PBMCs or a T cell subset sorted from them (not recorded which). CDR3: CASTNGPAKAAFF. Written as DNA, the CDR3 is TGTGCCAGCACCAACGGCCCCGCAAAGGCAGCTTTCTTT. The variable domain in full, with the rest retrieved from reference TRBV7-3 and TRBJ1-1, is GAGVSQTPSNKVTEKGKYVELRCDPISGHTALYWYRQSLGQGPEFLIYFQGTGAADDSGLPNDRFFAVRPEGSVSTLKIQRTERGDSAVYLCASTNGPAKAAFFGQGTRLTVV.